This is a list of T cell receptor beta chains from one sample in a study of T cells in Graves' hyperthyroidism and ophthalmopathy. TCRdb reprocessed the multiplex PCR reads via MiXCR and lists one record per CDR3 protein. Of about half a million distinct CDR3 sequences listed, 24% are singletons. The sample comprised blood. The receptor set was obtained from a woman aged 30 to 39 with Graves' ophthalmopathy. The CDR3 runs from the conserved cysteine through the conserved F or W. A D gene is named only where the DNA matches it firmly. For some rows the clone size is stated as once, few or many, or as a class when expanded; others skip it.

>NA|many|TRBV4-2|TRBJ2-7
TGTGCCAGCAGCCAAGATCGGTCAGGGCCCTACGAGCAGTACTTC
CASSQDRSGPYEQYF
>NA|many|TRBV6-2/TRBV6-3|TRBJ2-7
TGTGCCAGCGAGGACCGACCTCACTCCTACGAGCAGTACTTC
CASEDRPHSYEQYF
>TRBD1|NA|TRBV30|TRBJ1-1
TGTGCCTGGAGCCCCAGGGGGGTCACTGAAGCTTTCTTT
CAWSPRGVTEAFF
>NA|NA|TRBV9|TRBJ2-7
TGTGCCAGCAGCGCCGGGACACATGCCTACGAGCAGTACTTC
CASSAGTHAYEQYF
>TRBD1|NA|TRBV27|TRBJ1-5
TGTGCCAGCAGCGTGACAGGGCTTTATAGCAATCAGCCCCAGCATTTT
CASSVTGLYSNQPQHF
>TRBD1|many|TRBV27|TRBJ2-7
TGTGCCAGCAGCACCGGGACAGGGATCTACGAGCAGTACTTC
CASSTGTGIYEQYF
>TRBD2|NA|TRBV10-3|TRBJ2-5
TGTGCCATCAGTGACGCGGATAGCGGGAGGGGAGAGACCCAGTACTTC
CAISDADSGRGETQYF
>NA|many|TRBV11-2|TRBJ2-5
TGTGCCAGCAGCCACTTGGAGGAGACCCAGTACTTC
CASSHLEETQYF
>NA|NA|TRBV7-9|TRBJ1-1
TGTGCCAGCAGGGCAACAGGGTTAACGGAAGCTTTCTTT
CASRATGLTEAFF
>NA|few|TRBV27|TRBJ1-2
TGTGCCAGCACCTACTCCGGGGCCTCGGGCTACACCTTC
CASTYSGASGYTF
>NA|many|TRBV9|TRBJ1-1
TGTGCCAGCAGCCGTAAGGCAGGGGAGACTGAAGCTTTCTTT
CASSRKAGETEAFF
>NA|many|TRBV28|TRBJ1-5
TGTGCCAGCAGTCGGGACAACTATCAGCCCCAGCATTTT
CASSRDNYQPQHF
>TRBD1|many|TRBV6-2/TRBV6-3|TRBJ1-5
TGTGCCAGCAGAGACGGACAGGGGGCCCAGCCCCAGCATTTT
CASRDGQGAQPQHF
>TRBD1|many|TRBV18|TRBJ1-1
TGTGCCAGCTCACCATTCGACAGGGTGGGAACTGAAGCTTTCTTT
CASSPFDRVGTEAFF
>NA|many|TRBV19|TRBJ1-1
TGTGCCAGTAGTATGGGAGGGACTGAAGCTTTCTTT
CASSMGGTEAFF
>TRBD2|few|TRBV18|TRBJ2-5
TGTGCCAGCTCCCCCGGGGGGACTATAGAGACCCAGTACTTC
CASSPGGTIETQYF
>TRBD2|once|TRBV27|TRBJ2-7
TGTGCCAGCAGTTTGGAGACTGGGAGGGGCGAGCAGTACTTC
CASSLETGRGEQYF